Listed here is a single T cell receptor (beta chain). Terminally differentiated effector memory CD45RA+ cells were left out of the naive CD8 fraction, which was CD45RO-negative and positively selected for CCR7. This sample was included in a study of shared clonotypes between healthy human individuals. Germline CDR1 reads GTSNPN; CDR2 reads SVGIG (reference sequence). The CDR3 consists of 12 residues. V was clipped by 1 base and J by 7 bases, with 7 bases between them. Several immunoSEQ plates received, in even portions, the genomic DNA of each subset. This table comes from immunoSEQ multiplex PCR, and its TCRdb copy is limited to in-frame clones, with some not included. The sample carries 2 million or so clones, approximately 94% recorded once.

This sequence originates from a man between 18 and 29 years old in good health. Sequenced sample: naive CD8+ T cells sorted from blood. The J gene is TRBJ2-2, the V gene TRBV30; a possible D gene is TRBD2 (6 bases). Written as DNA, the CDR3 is TGTGCCTGGAGTGCCGGGGGCGGGGAGCTGTTTTTT. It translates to CAWSAGGGELFF.